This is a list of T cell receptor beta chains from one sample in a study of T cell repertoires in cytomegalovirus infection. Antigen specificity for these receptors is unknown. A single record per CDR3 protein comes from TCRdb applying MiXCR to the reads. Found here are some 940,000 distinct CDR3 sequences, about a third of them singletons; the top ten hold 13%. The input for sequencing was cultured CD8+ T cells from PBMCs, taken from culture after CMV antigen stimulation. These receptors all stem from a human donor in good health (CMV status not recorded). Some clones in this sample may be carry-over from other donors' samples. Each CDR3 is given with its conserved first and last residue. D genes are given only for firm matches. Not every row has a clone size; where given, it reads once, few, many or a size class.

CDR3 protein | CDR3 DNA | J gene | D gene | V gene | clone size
CASGPAGNNGYTF | TGTGCTAGTGGCCCTGCGGGGAATAATGGCTACACCTTC | TRBJ1-2 | - | TRBV12-5 | -
CSVHRRANTEAFF | TGCAGCGTTCACAGAAGAGCGAACACTGAAGCTTTCTTT | TRBJ1-1 | - | TRBV29-1 | -
CSARDASSYGQYF | TGCAGTGCTAGGGATGCAAGCTCCTACGGGCAGTACTTC | TRBJ2-7 | - | TRBV20-1 | -
CASRKSIATGELFF | TGTGCCAGCAGGAAGAGTATTGCGACCGGGGAGCTGTTTTTT | TRBJ2-2 | - | TRBV7-6 | many
CATLLLPTDTQYF | TGTGCCACCCTCCTCCTTCCCACAGATACGCAGTATTTT | TRBJ2-3 | - | TRBV15 | -
CSVELQNEETQYF | TGCAGCGTTGAATTGCAGAATGAAGAGACCCAGTACTTC | TRBJ2-5 | - | TRBV29-1 | few
CASSLESARSKNIQYF | TGTGCCAGCAGCTTAGAATCGGCCCGGTCCAAAAACATTCAGTACTTC | TRBJ2-4 | - | TRBV11-2 | -
CASSQVRDQGTEAFF | TGCGCCAGCAGCCAAGTCCGGGATCAGGGCACTGAAGCTTTCTTT | TRBJ1-1 | - | TRBV4-1 | -
CASSYLTGAYNEQFF | TGTGCCAGCAGTTACCTTACAGGGGCCTACAATGAGCAGTTCTTC | TRBJ2-1 | TRBD1 | TRBV6-6 | few
CSARDFHPGGQGLLNEKLFF | TGCAGTGCTAGAGATTTTCACCCAGGAGGACAGGGGCTACTAAATGAAAAACTGTTTTTT | TRBJ1-4 | TRBD1 | TRBV20-1 | -
CATSRGDRGAGYTF | TGTGCCACCAGCAGGGGGGACAGGGGGGCTGGCTACACCTTC | TRBJ1-2 | TRBD1 | TRBV15 | few
CASSLAPDGLAGVHSTDTQYF | TGTGCCAGCAGCTTAGCACCGGACGGACTAGCGGGGGTCCACAGCACAGATACGCAGTATTTT | TRBJ2-3 | TRBD2 | TRBV7-6 | -
CASSASRQGSSYEQYF | TGTGCCAGCAGCGCCTCTAGACAGGGTAGCTCCTACGAGCAGTACTTC | TRBJ2-7 | TRBD1 | TRBV7-8 | many
CASSWGTVLGLNDGELFF | TGTGCCAGCAGCTGGGGGACAGTCCTGGGGTTAAACGACGGGGAGCTGTTTTTT | TRBJ2-2 | TRBD1 | TRBV7-2 | many
CSVDKSTGGYEQYF | TGCAGCGTTGATAAGAGCACAGGAGGCTACGAGCAGTACTTC | TRBJ2-7 | - | TRBV29-1 | -
CASLRISGANVLTF | TGTGCCAGCTTACGGATCTCTGGGGCCAACGTCCTGACTTTC | TRBJ2-6 | - | TRBV2 | few
CASSGASPFYGYTF | TGTGCCAGCAGCGGGGCCTCACCGTTCTATGGCTACACCTTC | TRBJ1-2 | - | TRBV7-2 | -
CASSKKLAGVYNEQFF | TGTGCCAGCAGTAAAAAACTAGCGGGGGTTTACAATGAGCAGTTCTTC | TRBJ2-1 | TRBD2 | TRBV2 | few
CASSTPGTGFINEQFF | TGTGCCAGCAGCACCCCCGGGACAGGGTTTATTAATGAGCAGTTCTTC | TRBJ2-1 | TRBD1 | TRBV7-6 | -
CASSGLAGTNEQFF | TGTGCCAGCAGTGGGCTAGCGGGGACAAATGAGCAGTTCTTC | TRBJ2-1 | TRBD2 | TRBV2 | once
CASSYVKGSNQPQHF | TGTGCCAGCAGTTACGTAAAAGGGAGCAATCAGCCCCAGCATTTT | TRBJ1-5 | - | TRBV6-5 | -
CASTLGGLAGITDTQYF | TGTGCCAGCACCCTGGGGGGTTTAGCGGGGATCACAGATACGCAGTATTTT | TRBJ2-3 | TRBD2 | TRBV7-9 | -
CASSVRSSYNSPLHF | TGTGCCAGCAGTGTAAGGAGCTCCTATAATTCACCCCTCCACTTT | TRBJ1-6 | - | TRBV27 | -
CASSKGFNEQFF | TGTGCCAGCAGTAAGGGTTTCAATGAGCAGTTCTTC | TRBJ2-1 | - | TRBV6-1 | -
CASSQMTRDEAFF | TGTGCCAGCAGCCAAATGACCAGGGATGAGGCTTTCTTT | TRBJ1-1 | - | TRBV4-2 | -
CASSLRAPYSGNTIYF | TGTGCCAGCAGTTTACGGGCCCCCTACTCTGGAAACACCATATATTTT | TRBJ1-3 | - | TRBV28 | -
CAISEEVPGASNYGYTF | TGTGCCATCAGTGAGGAAGTACCGGGGGCCTCTAACTATGGCTACACCTTC | TRBJ1-2 | - | TRBV10-3 | -
CASSLGLGLYTDTQYF | TGTGCCAGCAGCTTAGGACTGGGACTTTACACAGATACGCAGTATTTT | TRBJ2-3 | - | TRBV7-2 | -
CASSQYGGPNQPQHF | TGCGCCAGCAGCCAATACGGGGGGCCAAATCAGCCCCAGCATTTT | TRBJ1-5 | - | TRBV4-1 | few
CASGLGGNIQYF | TGTGCCAGCGGTTTGGGAGGGAACATTCAGTACTTC | TRBJ2-4 | TRBD2 | TRBV12-3/TRBV12-4 | -
CASTRDRVGSEQYF | TGTGCCAGCACCAGAGACAGGGTAGGATCCGAGCAGTACTTC | TRBJ2-7 | TRBD1 | TRBV12-3/TRBV12-4 | few
CASSYVDPSYGYTF | TGTGCCAGCAGTTACGTGGATCCGTCTTATGGCTACACCTTC | TRBJ1-2 | - | TRBV6-6 | -
CASSQVSGGRETQYF | TGTGCCAGCAGCCAAGTTAGCGGGGGACGGGAGACCCAGTACTTC | TRBJ2-5 | TRBD2 | TRBV3-1 | -
CASSLVSPVTGELFF | TGTGCCAGCAGCTTAGTTTCCCCGGTCACCGGGGAGCTGTTTTTT | TRBJ2-2 | - | TRBV7-9 | many
CAISGTTSGNTDTQYF | TGTGCCATCAGTGGCACGACTAGCGGAAACACAGATACGCAGTATTTT | TRBJ2-3 | TRBD2 | TRBV10-3 | -
CASSWDYYNEQFF | TGTGCCAGCAGTTGGGACTACTACAATGAGCAGTTCTTC | TRBJ2-1 | TRBD2 | TRBV6-5 | few
CASSGGTVYEQFF | TGTGCCAGCAGTGGGGGGACAGTCTATGAGCAGTTCTTC | TRBJ2-1 | - | TRBV6-6 | -
CASRFTSGGAGETQYF | TGTGCCAGCAGATTTACTAGCGGGGGGGCCGGCGAGACCCAGTACTTC | TRBJ2-5 | TRBD2 | TRBV12-3/TRBV12-4 | -
CASGFGDSPLHF | TGTGCTAGTGGTTTCGGGGATTCACCCCTCCACTTT | TRBJ1-6 | - | TRBV12-5 | -
CASSLVGGGAPKIVRNTEAFF | TGTGCCAGCAGCTTAGTGGGGGGGGGCGCGCCAAAAATAGTCAGAAACACTGAAGCTTTCTTT | TRBJ1-1 | - | TRBV7-2 | -
CASSPTLGMNTEAFF | TGTGCCAGCAGCCCAACTTTGGGGATGAACACTGAAGCTTTCTTT | TRBJ1-1 | - | TRBV7-9 | -
CASSRGRRGEETQYF | TGTGCCAGTAGTAGAGGACGTCGGGGGGAAGAGACCCAGTACTTC | TRBJ2-5 | TRBD2 | TRBV19 | many
CASSPPGDGDTQYF | TGTGCCAGCAGCCCTCCGGGCGATGGAGATACGCAGTATTTT | TRBJ2-3 | - | TRBV11-2 | few
CASSHLDSPYNEQFF | TGTGCCAGCAGCCACTTAGACAGTCCCTACAATGAGCAGTTCTTC | TRBJ2-1 | - | TRBV14 | few
CASRQGQGQYQETQYF | TGTGCCAGCAGGCAGGGACAGGGTCAGTACCAAGAGACCCAGTACTTC | TRBJ2-5 | TRBD1 | TRBV7-9 | many
CVSSQLAGGHEQFF | TGTGTCAGCAGCCAACTAGCGGGGGGCCATGAGCAGTTCTTC | TRBJ2-1 | TRBD2 | TRBV14 | -
CASSTSRDRVGETQYF | TGTGCCAGCAGCACTTCCCGGGACAGGGTGGGGGAGACCCAGTACTTC | TRBJ2-5 | TRBD1 | TRBV27 | few
CASSPPGQTYTDTQYF | TGTGCCAGCAGCCCACCGGGACAGACTTACACAGATACGCAGTATTTT | TRBJ2-3 | TRBD1 | TRBV28 | -
CASSLIRETDIYGYTF | TGTGCCAGCAGTTTAATCCGGGAAACTGACATCTATGGCTACACCTTC | TRBJ1-2 | - | TRBV27 | -
CASSLKAPESDTQYF | TGTGCCAGCAGTTTAAAGGCTCCGGAGTCAGATACGCAGTATTTT | TRBJ2-3 | - | TRBV27 | few
CASSLLGAQNEKLFF | TGTGCCAGCAGCTTATTGGGGGCGCAAAATGAAAAACTGTTTTTT | TRBJ1-4 | - | TRBV7-6 | -
CASSQDIVSYEQYF | TGCGCCAGCAGCCAAGATATCGTATCCTACGAGCAGTACTTC | TRBJ2-7 | - | TRBV4-1 | -
CASSQEGDGLTNTEAFF | TGCGCCAGCAGCCAAGAGGGGGACGGCCTCACAAACACTGAAGCTTTCTTT | TRBJ1-1 | - | TRBV4-3 | -
CASSLGLGEKLFF | TGTGCCAGCAGCTTAGGATTGGGCGAAAAACTGTTTTTT | TRBJ1-4 | - | TRBV7-4 | few
CASTVRTGEDTEAFF | TGTGCCAGCACCGTAAGGACAGGGGAAGACACTGAAGCTTTCTTT | TRBJ1-1 | TRBD1 | TRBV6-8 | -
CASSFIRTTDSPLHF | TGTGCCAGCAGTTTTATCAGGACAACCGATTCACCCCTCCACTTT | TRBJ1-6 | - | TRBV6-5 | -
CASSEVENTEAFF | TGCGCCAGCAGCGAGGTCGAGAACACTGAAGCTTTCTTT | TRBJ1-1 | - | TRBV10-2 | few